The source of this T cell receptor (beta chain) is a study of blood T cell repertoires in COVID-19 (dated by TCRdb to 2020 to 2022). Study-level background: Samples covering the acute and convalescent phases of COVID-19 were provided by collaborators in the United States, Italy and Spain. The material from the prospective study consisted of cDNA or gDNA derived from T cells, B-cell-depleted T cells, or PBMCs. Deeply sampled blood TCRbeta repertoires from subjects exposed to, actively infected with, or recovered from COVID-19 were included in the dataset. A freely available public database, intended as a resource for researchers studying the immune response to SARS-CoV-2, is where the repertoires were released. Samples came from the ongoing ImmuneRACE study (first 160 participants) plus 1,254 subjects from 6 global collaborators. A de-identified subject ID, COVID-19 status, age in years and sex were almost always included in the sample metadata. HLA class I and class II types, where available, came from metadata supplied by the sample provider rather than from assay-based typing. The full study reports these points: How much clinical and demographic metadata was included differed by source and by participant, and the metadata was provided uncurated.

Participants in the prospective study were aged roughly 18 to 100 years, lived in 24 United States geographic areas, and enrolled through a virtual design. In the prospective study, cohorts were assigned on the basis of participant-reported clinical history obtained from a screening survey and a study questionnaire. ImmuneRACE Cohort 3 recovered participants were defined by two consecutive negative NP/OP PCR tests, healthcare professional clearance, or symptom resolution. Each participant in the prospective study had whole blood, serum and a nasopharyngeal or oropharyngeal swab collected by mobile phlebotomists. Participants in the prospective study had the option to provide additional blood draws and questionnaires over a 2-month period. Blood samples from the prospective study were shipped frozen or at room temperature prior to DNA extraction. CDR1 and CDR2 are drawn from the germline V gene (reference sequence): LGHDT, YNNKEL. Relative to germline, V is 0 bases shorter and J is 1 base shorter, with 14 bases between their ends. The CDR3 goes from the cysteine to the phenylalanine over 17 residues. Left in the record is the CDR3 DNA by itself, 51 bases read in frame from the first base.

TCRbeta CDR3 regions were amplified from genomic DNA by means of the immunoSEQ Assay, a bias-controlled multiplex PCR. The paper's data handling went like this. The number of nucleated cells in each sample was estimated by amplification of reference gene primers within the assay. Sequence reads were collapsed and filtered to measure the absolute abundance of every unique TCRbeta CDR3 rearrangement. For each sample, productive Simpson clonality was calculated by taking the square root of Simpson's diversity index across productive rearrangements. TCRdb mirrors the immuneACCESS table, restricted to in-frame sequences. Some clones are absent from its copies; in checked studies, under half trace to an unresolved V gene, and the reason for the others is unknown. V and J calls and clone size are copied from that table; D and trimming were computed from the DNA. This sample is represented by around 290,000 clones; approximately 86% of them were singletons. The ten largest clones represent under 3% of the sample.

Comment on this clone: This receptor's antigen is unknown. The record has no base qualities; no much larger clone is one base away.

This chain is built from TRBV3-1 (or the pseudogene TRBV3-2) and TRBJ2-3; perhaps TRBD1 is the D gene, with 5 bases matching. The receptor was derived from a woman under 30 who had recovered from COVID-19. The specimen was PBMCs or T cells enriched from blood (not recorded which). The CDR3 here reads CASSQDPQAAGTDTQYF. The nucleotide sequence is TGTGCCAGCAGCCAAGATCCACAGGCTGCGGGCACAGATACGCAGTATTTT.